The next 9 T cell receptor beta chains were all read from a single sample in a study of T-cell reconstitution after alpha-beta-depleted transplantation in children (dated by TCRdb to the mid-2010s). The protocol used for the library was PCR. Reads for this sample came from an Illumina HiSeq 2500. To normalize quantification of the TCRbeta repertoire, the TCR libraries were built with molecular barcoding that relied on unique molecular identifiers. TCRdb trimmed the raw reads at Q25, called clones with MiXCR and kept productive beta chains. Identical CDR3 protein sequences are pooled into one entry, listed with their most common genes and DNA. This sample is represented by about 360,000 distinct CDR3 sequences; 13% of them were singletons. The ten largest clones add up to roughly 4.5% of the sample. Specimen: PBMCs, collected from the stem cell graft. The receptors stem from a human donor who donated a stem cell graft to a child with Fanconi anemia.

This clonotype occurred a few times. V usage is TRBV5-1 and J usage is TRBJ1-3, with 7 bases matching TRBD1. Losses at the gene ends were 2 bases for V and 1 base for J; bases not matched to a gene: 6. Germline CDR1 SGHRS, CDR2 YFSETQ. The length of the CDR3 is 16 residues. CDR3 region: CASSLSLTGSGNTIYF. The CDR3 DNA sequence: TGCGCCAGCAGCTTATCTCTGACAGGGTCTGGAAACACCATATATTTT.

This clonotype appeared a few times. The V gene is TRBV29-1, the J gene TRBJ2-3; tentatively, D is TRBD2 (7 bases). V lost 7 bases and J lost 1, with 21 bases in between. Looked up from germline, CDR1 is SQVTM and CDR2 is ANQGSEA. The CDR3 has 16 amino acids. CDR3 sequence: CSAIILGGPGTDTQYF. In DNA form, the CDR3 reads TGCAGCGCGATAATCCTGGGGGGGCCGGGCACAGATACGCAGTATTTT.

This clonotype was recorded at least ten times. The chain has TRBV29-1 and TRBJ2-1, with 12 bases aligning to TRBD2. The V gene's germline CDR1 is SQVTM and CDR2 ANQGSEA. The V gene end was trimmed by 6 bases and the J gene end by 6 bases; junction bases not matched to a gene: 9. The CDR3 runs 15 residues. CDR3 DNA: TGCAGCGTATTGGGGGGGACTAGCGGGTTCAATGAGCAGTTCTTC. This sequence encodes CSVLGGTSGFNEQFF.

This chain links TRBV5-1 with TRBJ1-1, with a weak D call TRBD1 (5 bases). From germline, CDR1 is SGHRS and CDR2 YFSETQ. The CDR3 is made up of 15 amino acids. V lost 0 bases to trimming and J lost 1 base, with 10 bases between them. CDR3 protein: CASSLEPGGNTEAFF. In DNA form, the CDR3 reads TGCGCCAGCAGCTTGGAACCCGGGGGGAACACTGAAGCTTTCTTT.

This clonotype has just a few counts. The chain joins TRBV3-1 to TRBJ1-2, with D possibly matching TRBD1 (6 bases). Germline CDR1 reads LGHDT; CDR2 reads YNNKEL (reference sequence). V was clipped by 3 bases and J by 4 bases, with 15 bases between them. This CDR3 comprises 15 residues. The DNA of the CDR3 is TGTGCCAGCAGCCAGGCACTCAGGGGTTCCTATGGCTACACCTTC. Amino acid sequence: CASSQALRGSYGYTF.

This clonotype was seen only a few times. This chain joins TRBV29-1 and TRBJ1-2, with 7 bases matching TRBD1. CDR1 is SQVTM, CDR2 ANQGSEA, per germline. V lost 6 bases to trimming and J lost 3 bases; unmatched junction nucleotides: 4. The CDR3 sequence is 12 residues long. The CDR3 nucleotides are TGCAGCGTCCAAGGGGGCGACTATGGCTACACCTTC. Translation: CSVQGGDYGYTF.

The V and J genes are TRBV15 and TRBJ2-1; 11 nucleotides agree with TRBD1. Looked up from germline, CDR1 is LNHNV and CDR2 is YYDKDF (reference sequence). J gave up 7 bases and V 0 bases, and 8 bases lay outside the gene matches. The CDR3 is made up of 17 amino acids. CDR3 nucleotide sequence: TGTGCCACCAGCAGAGATCACGGACAGGGGGCGGTGAATGAGCAGTTCTTC. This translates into CATSRDHGQGAVNEQFF.

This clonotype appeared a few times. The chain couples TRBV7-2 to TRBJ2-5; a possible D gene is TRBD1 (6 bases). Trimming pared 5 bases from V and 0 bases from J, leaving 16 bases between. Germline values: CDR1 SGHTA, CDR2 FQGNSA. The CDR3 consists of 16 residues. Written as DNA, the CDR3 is TGTGCCAGCAGCATATCAGGGGCTCTGTACCAAGAGACCCAGTACTTC. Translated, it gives CASSISGALYQETQYF.

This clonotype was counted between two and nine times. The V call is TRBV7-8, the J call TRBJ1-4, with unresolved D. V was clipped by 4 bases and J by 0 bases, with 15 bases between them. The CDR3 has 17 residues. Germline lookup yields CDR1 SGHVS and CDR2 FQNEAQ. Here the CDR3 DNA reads TGTGCCAGCAGCTCCTTCGGTCGGCACGCAACTAATGAAAAACTGTTTTTT. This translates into CASSSFGRHATNEKLFF.